This TCR beta chain was observed in a study of T cells after yellow fever vaccination. At the level of the study: The authors prepared low-cell-number fractions using SMART-Seq v4 Ultra Low Input.

UMIs and a universal primer site were added when TCR cDNA was made by 5'RACE template switching. MiXCR, applied by TCRdb to the 5' RACE reads, yields one record per CDR3 protein. The sample includes almost 600,000 distinct CDR3 sequences, about 14% of them seen just once. Notes on the study in general: Clonotype sharing between CD4 and CD8 compartments was small.

Of note for this clonotype: Antigen: not known.

The junction had 8 bases not matched to a gene; V was cut back by 0 bases and J by 3 bases. The length of the CDR3 is 16 residues. Germline CDR1 and CDR2: LGHDT and YNNKEL (reference sequence). The genes are TRBV3-1 and TRBJ2-7, with 7 bases that match TRBD2. The specimen comprised PBMCs, sampled on the day of the yellow fever booster vaccination. This clonotype originated in a man younger than 45 who received the YFV17D yellow fever vaccine. Here the CDR3 DNA reads TGTGCCAGCAGCCAAGACGGACTAGGTGACTTCTACGAGCAGTACTTC. The encoded protein is CASSQDGLGDFYEQYF.